This entry concerns a single T cell receptor beta chain. Antigen specificity is unknown. TCRdb keeps only in-frame clones here, not all; method: immunoSEQ multiplex PCR. The sample has about 150,000 clones; 75% to 95% are singletons. This sample was included in a study of T cell responses to AZD1222 COVID-19 vaccine. Broader study findings: White British people made up most donors, females outnumbered males, and clonal diversity was possibly underestimated.

The TCR comes from an adult in good health. The input for sequencing was peripheral blood, taken on day 0 of AZD1222 vaccination.

The CDR3 bases are TGTGCCAGCAGCCCCGGACTAGCCTCCTACGAGCAGTACTTC. Its translation: CASSPGLASYEQYF. The chain combines TRBV11-3 with TRBJ2-7, with TRBD2 matching 8 bases. The CDR3 has 14 residues. Germline values: CDR1 SGHNT, CDR2 YENEEA. V was pared by 5 bases and J by 0 bases, with 3 bases of the junction left unmatched.